The 22 T cell receptor beta chains in this list originate from one sample, sequenced in a study of CD8+ T cells in alopecia areata. Markers including CD4, CD8alpha, NKG2D and NKG2ACE guided sorting of pooled cutaneous lymph node cells. In each case, RNA was isolated and then reverse transcribed into cDNA as the sequencing template. Sequencing was performed with immunoSEQ multiplex PCR; in TCRdb, only in-frame clones are kept and a portion is missing. This set yields approximately 300,000 clones and no singletons; the top ten hold 1.2%. The sample taken for sequencing was CD4+ T cells sorted from a lymph node. These receptors came from a C3H/HeJ mouse with alopecia areata. For this strain, the MHC haplotype corresponds to H2-k.

A note on this clone: The germline and genes are mouse ones. Read coverage stops 4 residues before the CDR3 terminus; the germline J gene supplies the remainder. This CDR3 is also generated by other DNA sequences in the sample. This chain uses TRBV1 with TRBJ2-7; TRBD2 agrees at 13 bases. CDR3 length: 15 residues. Germline V lookup: CDR1 NSQYPW, CDR2 LRSPGD (reference sequence). CDR3: CTCSARDWGGYEQYF. Partial CDR3 DNA: TGCACCTGCAGTGCCCGGGACTGGGGGGGTTAT.

This clone was seen at least ten times. Germline and genes here are mouse. CDR3 DNA, as far as it was read: TGCACCTGCAGTGCAGCGACAGCAAACACA. Translated: CTCSAATANT. The full-length CDR3 reads as CTCSAATANTEVFF. The chain combines TRBV1 with TRBJ1-1; D is perhaps TRBD1 (5 bases). The read terminates 4 residues before the CDR3 end, so the remaining end is supplied by the germline J gene. CDR3 length equals 14 residues. Germline values: CDR1 NSQYPW, CDR2 LRSPGD (reference sequence). The ends were cut back, 1 base at V and 0 bases at J, with 6 bases in the middle. Variable domain in full (rest from reference TRBV1 and TRBJ1-1): VTLLEQNPRWRLVPRGQAVNLRCILKNSQYPWMSWYQQDLQKQLQWLFTLRSPGDKEVKSLPGADYLATRVTDTELRLQVANMSQGRTLYCTCSAATANTEVFFGKGTRLTVV.

Of note for this clone: The gene names given are mouse names. Read coverage stops 4 residues before the CDR3 terminus; the germline J gene supplies the remainder. Other nucleotide sequences from this sample produce the same CDR3. The V call is TRBV1, the J call TRBJ2-3, with TRBD2 matching over 14 bases. Germline V gene data show CDR1 as NSQYPW and CDR2 as LRSPGD (reference sequence). This CDR3 is built from 15 residues. The J segment lost 4 bases and the V segment lost 4 bases, leaving 1 base of the junction unmatched. CDR3 region: CTCSGDWGGSETLYF. CDR3 DNA (partial): TGCACCTGCAGTGGGGACTGGGGGGGCTCAGAA.

This clone was seen more than once but under ten times. Gene and germline names: mouse. The read halts 4 residues ahead of the CDR3 end, with the missing end drawn from the germline J gene. The rearrangement joins TRBV14 to TRBJ1-2, with D tentatively TRBD1 (6 bases). Germline CDR1 is SGHDT and CDR2 is FRDEAV. CDR3 size: 11 residues. This chain's CDR3 is CASSLGGDYTF. Incomplete CDR3 DNA: TGTGCCAGCAGTTTAGGGGGC. The complete variable domain, with remaining parts taken from reference TRBV14 and TRBJ1-2, reads EAGVTQSPRYAVLQEGQAVSFWCDPISGHDTLYWYQQPRDQGPQLLVYFRDEAVIDNSQLPSDRFSAVRPKGTNSTLKIQSAKQGDTATYLCASSLGGDYTFGSGTRLLVI.

A note on this clone: Gene names denote mouse genes. Coverage ceases 4 residues before the CDR3 finishes, and the germline J gene fills in the end. This chain joins TRBV13-2 and TRBJ2-5; TRBD2 matches 10 bases. The CDR3 loop spans 12 amino acids. Germline V gives CDR1 NNHNN, CDR2 SYGAGS (reference sequence). CDR3 region: CASVDWGDTQYF. CDR3 DNA, as far as it was read: TGTGCCAGCGTGGACTGGGGGGAC.

This clone was observed a few times. Genes and germline come from the mouse. The read ends 4 residues before the CDR3 terminus; that terminus is restored from the germline J gene. The rearrangement uses TRBV19 and TRBJ2-3; D possibly corresponds to TRBD2 (5 bases). V lost 5 bases and J lost 0, with 10 bases in between. Germline CDR1 FNHDT, CDR2 SITEND (reference sequence). The CDR3 extends over 14 amino acids. Partial CDR3 DNA: TGTGCCAGCAGCTGGGATTCTAGTGCAGAA. Its translation: CASSWDSSAE. The complete CDR3 protein is CASSWDSSAETLYF.

This clone was seen a handful of times. Here the gene names and germline are mouse. The read terminates 4 residues ahead of where the CDR3 ends, so the germline J gene completes it. Other DNA sequences in this sample translate to the same CDR3. The chain carries TRBV5 and TRBJ2-7, with TRBD1 as a possible D gene (6 bases). CDR1 LGHNA and CDR2 YNLKQL come from the germline V gene (reference sequence). This CDR3 contains 13 residues. V dropped 4 bases and J dropped 3 bases, with 10 bases sitting between them. CDR3 protein: CASSPRDNYEQYF. The DNA read from the CDR3 is TGTGCCAGCAGCCCCCGGGACAACTAT.

On this clone itself: These gene names are mouse names. The CDR3 extends 4 residues past the end of the read, so its final part is completed from the germline J gene. V is TRBV1 and J is TRBJ2-1; D possibly corresponds to TRBD1 (5 bases). Germline CDR1 reads NSQYPW; CDR2 reads LRSPGD (reference sequence). The CDR3 length is 15 residues. The V and J ends lost 0 bases and 4 bases respectively, with 10 bases between them. The CDR3 DNA, read in part, is TGCACCTGCAGTGCAGACAGGGAGGGATATGCT. Its translation: CTCSADREGYA. The entire CDR3 sequence reads CTCSADREGYAEQFF.

With regard to this clone: Gene names refer to mouse genes. Coverage ceases 4 residues before the CDR3 finishes, and the germline J gene fills in the end. The chain combines TRBV5 with TRBJ2-5, with 8 bases lining up with TRBD2. CDR1 and CDR2 (germline): LGHNA, YNLKQL (reference sequence). Trimming at V came to 0 bases and at J to 2 bases, leaving 7 bases not matched to a gene. This CDR3 has 17 residues. The covered CDR3 bases are TGTGCCAGCAGCCAAGATCCCTGGGGGGCTCTCCAAGAC. Protein: CASSQDPWGALQD. The entire CDR3 protein is CASSQDPWGALQDTQYF.

In this sample, this clone turned up many times. These gene names are mouse names. The DNA ends 4 residues before the CDR3 does, and the rest of the CDR3 is filled in from the germline J gene. The same CDR3 is also encoded by other DNA sequences in this sample. V and J are TRBV19 and TRBJ2-4; possibly TRBD1 for D (5 bases). Per germline, CDR1 FNHDT and CDR2 SITEND (reference sequence). V lost 5 bases, J lost 0 bases, and 7 bases lay in between. The CDR3 totals 13 residues. The sequenced CDR3 bases are TGTGCCAGCAGCCGACAGAGTCAAAAC. Residues: CASSRQSQN. The CDR3, in full, reads CASSRQSQNTLYF.

As concerns this clone: Mouse germline and gene names are used. The read falls 4 residues short of the CDR3 end, and the missing part is taken from the germline J gene. The chain uses TRBV1 and TRBJ2-7; 9 positions agree with TRBD1. CDR1 and CDR2 from the germline V gene are NSQYPW and LRSPGD (reference sequence). CDR3 size: 15 residues. This chain's CDR3 is CTCSASGTGRYEQYF. Incomplete CDR3 DNA: TGCACCTGCAGTGCCTCCGGGACAGGGCGTTAT.

In this sample, this clone turned up a few times. Gene names are mouse gene names. The missing CDR3 end, 4 residues past where the read stops, is filled in from the germline J gene. The chain uses TRBV17 and TRBJ1-2; 8 bases are a match to TRBD1. Germline assignment: CDR1 MNHDT and CDR2 YYDKIL. The CDR3 contains 16 residues. J lost 2 bases, V lost 0 bases, and 5 bases had no gene match. CDR3 loop: CASSRDPPGGNSDYTF. The CDR3 bases that were read are TGTGCTAGCAGTAGAGATCCGCCAGGGGGCAACTCC. Combining the CDR3 with reference TRBV17 and TRBJ1-2 gives the whole variable domain DTTVKQNPRYKLARVGKPVNLICSQTMNHDTMYWYQKKPNQAPKLLLFYYDKILNREADTFEKFQSSRPNNSFCSLYIGSAGLEYSAMYLCASSRDPPGGNSDYTFGSGTRLLVI.

About this clone: Mouse gene names apply. The CDR3 end is not reached by the read, which stops 4 residues before it; the germline J gene fills it in. This sample also contains other DNA sequences that code for the same CDR3. This chain connects TRBV13-1 to TRBJ2-3; 8 bases fit TRBD2. With V trimmed by 3 bases and J by 0 bases, 0 bases remained unmatched. The germline CDR1 and CDR2 sequences are NSHNY and SYGAGN. This CDR3 spans 14 amino acids. The sequenced CDR3 bases are TGTGCCAGCAGTGCTGGGGGGAGTGCAGAA. Its translation is CASSAGGSAE. The full-length CDR3 reads as CASSAGGSAETLYF.

This clone was seen many times. The genes are named according to mouse. The sequence runs out 4 residues before the end of the CDR3; the remainder is reconstructed from the germline J gene. The chain employs TRBV17 and TRBJ2-5; 12 bases fit TRBD2. The CDR3 consists of 15 residues. J was trimmed by 2 bases and V by 5 bases; bases with no gene match: 2. Germline CDR1 and CDR2: MNHDT and YYDKIL. CDR3 residues: CASSSGLGGQDTQYF. The part of the CDR3 DNA that was read is TGTGCTAGCAGTTCGGGACTGGGGGGCCAAGAC.

Note on this clone: The gene symbols are mouse symbols. Read coverage stops 4 residues before the CDR3 terminus; the germline J gene supplies the remainder. This chain links TRBV5 with TRBJ2-4; 9 nucleotides align to TRBD2. CDR3 length: 14 residues. The germline V gene encodes CDR1 LGHNA and CDR2 YNLKQL (reference sequence). CDR3 protein: CASSQAGGENTLYF. CDR3 bases read: TGTGCCAGCAGCCAAGCTGGGGGGGAAAAC.

About this clone: Genes and germline come from the mouse. The CDR3 end lies 4 residues beyond the end of the read and is filled in from the germline J gene. The V call is TRBV5, the J call TRBJ2-5; 9 bases agree with TRBD1. Germline loops: CDR1 LGHNA, CDR2 YNLKQL (reference sequence). The CDR3 runs 14 residues. CDR3 bases read: TGTGCCAGCAGCCCACAGGGGGCCAGGGAC. Residues: CASSPQGARD. The complete CDR3 reads CASSPQGARDTQYF.

In the case of this clone: Gene names are mouse gene names. With the read ending 4 residues before the CDR3 end, the germline J gene is used to fill in that end. This rearrangement joins TRBV31 to TRBJ2-2, with 9 bases fitting TRBD2. V was clipped by 2 bases and J by 0 bases; unmatched bases: 7. Germline-derived CDR1 and CDR2 are GKSSPN and SITVG. This CDR3 has 17 amino acids. The CDR3 reads CAWSTPNWGANTGQLYF. The covered CDR3 bases are TGTGCCTGGAGTACCCCGAACTGGGGGGCAAACACCGGG.

A few counts support this clone. Gene and germline names: mouse. The CDR3 end is not reached by the read, which stops 4 residues before it; the germline J gene fills it in. V gene TRBV13-1 combines with J gene TRBJ2-1, with D unclear. The V gene's germline CDR1 is NSHNY and CDR2 SYGAGN. V was shortened by 0 bases and J by 0 bases, with 7 bases between the two germline ends. The CDR3 length is 15 residues. This chain's CDR3 is CASSDVDNNYAEQFF. The DNA read from the CDR3 is TGTGCCAGCAGTGATGTAGACAATAACTATGCT.

This clone was observed a few times. Genes and germline are mouse. The CDR3 goes on 4 residues after the read ends, and that part is filled in from the germline J gene. The chain is built from TRBV31 and TRBJ2-2, with 8 bases matching TRBD2. Germline V gives CDR1 GKSSPN, CDR2 SITVG. The CDR3 contains 17 residues. V lost 0 bases, J lost 2 bases, and 8 bases stayed unmatched. The CDR3: CAWSLEGGGANTGQLYF. The DNA read from the CDR3 is TGTGCCTGGAGTCTAGAGGGGGGGGGCGCGAACACCGGG.

Comment on this clone: The germline and genes are mouse ones. CDR3 bases read: TGTGCCAGCAGACGTCCCGGGACAGGGGTGGCAGAA. Protein product: CASRRPGTGVAE. The complete CDR3 protein is CASRRPGTGVAETLYF. The chain is built from TRBV19 and TRBJ2-3, with TRBD1 matching over 10 bases. Read coverage stops 4 residues before the CDR3 terminus; the germline J gene supplies the remainder. The V gene's germline CDR1 is FNHDT and CDR2 SITEND (reference sequence). This CDR3 region has 16 residues. The J segment lost 3 bases and the V segment lost 5 bases, leaving 9 bases of the junction unmatched.

The sample holds a few counts of this clone. Gene names are mouse gene names. The DNA ends 4 residues before the CDR3 does, and the rest of the CDR3 is filled in from the germline J gene. This chain uses TRBV1 with TRBJ2-1; 7 nucleotides line up with TRBD1. From germline, CDR1 is NSQYPW and CDR2 LRSPGD (reference sequence). The CDR3 runs 14 residues. V was clipped by 4 bases and J by 1 base; unmatched bases: 1. CDR3: CTCSEQGNYAEQFF. The CDR3 DNA, read in part, is TGCACCTGCAGTGAACAGGGGAACTATGCT.

With respect to this clone: Gene names are the mouse ones. The sequenced fragment ends 3 residues before the CDR3 boundary, so the rest is inferred from the germline J gene. This sample includes further DNA sequences coding for the same CDR3. The chain carries TRBV1 and TRBJ1-6; 9 nucleotides agree with TRBD1. TRBJ1-6 is annotated as an ORF whose role is uncertain. Germline CDR1 and CDR2: NSQYPW and LRSPGD (reference sequence). The CDR3 has 15 residues. J was trimmed by 7 bases and V by 1 base; bases with no gene match: 2. The CDR3 bases that were read are TGCACCTGCAGTGCAGGAGACAGGGGGAATTCGCCC. Translated: CTCSAGDRGNSP. Given in full, the CDR3 is CTCSAGDRGNSPLYF.